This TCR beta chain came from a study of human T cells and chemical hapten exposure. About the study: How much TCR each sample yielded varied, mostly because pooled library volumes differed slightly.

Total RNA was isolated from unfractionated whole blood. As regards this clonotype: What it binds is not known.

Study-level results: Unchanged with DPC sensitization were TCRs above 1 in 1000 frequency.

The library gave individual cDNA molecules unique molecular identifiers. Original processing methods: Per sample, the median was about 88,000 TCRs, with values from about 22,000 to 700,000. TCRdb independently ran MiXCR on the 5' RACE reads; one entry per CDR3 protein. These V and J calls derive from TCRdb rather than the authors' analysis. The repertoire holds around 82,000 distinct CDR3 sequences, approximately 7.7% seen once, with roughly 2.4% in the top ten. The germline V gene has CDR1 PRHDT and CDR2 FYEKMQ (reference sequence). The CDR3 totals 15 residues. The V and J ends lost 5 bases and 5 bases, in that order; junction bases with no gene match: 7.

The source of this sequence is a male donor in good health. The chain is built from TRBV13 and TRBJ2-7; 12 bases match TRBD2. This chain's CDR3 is CASSPRLAGVHEQYF. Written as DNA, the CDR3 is TGTGCCAGCAGCCCGAGACTAGCGGGAGTTCACGAGCAGTACTTC.